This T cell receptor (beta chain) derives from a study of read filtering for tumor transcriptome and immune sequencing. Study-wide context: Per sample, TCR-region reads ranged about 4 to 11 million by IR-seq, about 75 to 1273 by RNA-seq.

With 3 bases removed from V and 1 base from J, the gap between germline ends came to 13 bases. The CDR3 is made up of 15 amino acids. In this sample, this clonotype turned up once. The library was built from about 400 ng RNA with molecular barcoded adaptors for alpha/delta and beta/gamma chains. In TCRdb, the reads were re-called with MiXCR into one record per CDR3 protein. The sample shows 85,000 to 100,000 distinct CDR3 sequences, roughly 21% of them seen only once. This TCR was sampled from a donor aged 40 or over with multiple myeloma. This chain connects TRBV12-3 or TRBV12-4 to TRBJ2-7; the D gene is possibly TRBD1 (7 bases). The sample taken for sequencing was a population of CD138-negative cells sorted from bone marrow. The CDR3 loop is CASSLEGAASYEQYF. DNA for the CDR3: TGTGCCAGCAGTTTGGAGGGGGCCGCGTCCTACGAGCAGTACTTC.